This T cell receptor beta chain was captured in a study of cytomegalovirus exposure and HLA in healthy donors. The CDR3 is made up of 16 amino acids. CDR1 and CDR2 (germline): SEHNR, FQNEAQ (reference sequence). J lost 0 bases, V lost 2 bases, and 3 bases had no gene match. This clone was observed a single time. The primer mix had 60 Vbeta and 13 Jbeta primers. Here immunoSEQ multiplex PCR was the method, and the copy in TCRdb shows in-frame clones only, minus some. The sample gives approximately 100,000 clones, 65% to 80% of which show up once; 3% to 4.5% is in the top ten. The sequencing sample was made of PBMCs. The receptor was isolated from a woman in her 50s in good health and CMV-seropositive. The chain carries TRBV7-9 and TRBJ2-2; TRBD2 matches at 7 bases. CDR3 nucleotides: TGTGCCAGCAGCTTATGGGCGGGAGCGAACACCGGGGAGCTGTTTTTT. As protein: CASSLWAGANTGELFF.